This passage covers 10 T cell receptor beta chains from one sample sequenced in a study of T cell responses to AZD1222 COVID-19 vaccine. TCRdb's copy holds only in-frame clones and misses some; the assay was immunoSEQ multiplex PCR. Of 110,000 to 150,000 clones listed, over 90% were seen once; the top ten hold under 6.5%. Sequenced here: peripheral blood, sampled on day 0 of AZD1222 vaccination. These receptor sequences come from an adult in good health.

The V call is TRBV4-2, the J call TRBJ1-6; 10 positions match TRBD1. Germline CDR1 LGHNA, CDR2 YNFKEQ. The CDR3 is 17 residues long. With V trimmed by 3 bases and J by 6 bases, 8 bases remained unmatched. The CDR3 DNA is TGTGCCAGCAGCCAGCAAACGACAGGGGGCGGTAATTCACCCCTCCACTTT. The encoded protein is CASSQQTTGGGNSPLHF.

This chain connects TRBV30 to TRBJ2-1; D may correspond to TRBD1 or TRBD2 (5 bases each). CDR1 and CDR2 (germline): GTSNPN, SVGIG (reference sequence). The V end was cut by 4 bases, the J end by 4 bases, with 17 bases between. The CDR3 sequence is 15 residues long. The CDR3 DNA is TGTGCCTGGACGGACTCTGAGGGGCTTTACAATGAGCAGTTCTTC. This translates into CAWTDSEGLYNEQFF.

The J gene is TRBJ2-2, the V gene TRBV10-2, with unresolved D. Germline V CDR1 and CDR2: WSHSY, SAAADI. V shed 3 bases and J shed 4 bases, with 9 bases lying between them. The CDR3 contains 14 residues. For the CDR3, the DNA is TGCGCCAGCAGTGACTCCATACTCACCGGGGAGCTGTTTTTT. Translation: CASSDSILTGELFF.

The CDR3 DNA reads TGTGCCAGTAGTATCTCAGGGAGTCTCCAGCATTTT. It codes for CASSISGSLQHF. This sequence joins TRBV19 and TRBJ1-5; D is possibly TRBD1 (5 bases). V was shortened by 3 bases and J by 12 bases, with 12 bases between the two germline ends. CDR1 LNHDA and CDR2 SQIVND come from the germline V gene (reference sequence). This CDR3 spans 12 amino acids.

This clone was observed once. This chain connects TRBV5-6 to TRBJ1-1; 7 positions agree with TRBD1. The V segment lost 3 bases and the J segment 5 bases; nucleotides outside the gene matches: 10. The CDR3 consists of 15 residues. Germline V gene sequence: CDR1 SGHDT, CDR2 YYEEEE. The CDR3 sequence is CASSSPTGIETEAFF. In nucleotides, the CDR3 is TGTGCCAGCAGCTCGCCGACAGGGATCGAAACTGAAGCTTTCTTT.

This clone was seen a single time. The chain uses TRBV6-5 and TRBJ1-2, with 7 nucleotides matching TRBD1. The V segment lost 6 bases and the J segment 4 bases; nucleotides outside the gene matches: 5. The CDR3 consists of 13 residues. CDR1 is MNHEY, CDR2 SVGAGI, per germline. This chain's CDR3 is CASSRQGLYGYTF. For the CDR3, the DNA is TGTGCCAGCAGCCGACAGGGCCTCTATGGCTACACCTTC.

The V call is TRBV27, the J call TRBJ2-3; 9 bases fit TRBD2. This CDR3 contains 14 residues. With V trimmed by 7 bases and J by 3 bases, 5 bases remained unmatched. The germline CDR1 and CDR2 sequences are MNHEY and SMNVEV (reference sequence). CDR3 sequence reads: CASNVAGETDTQYF. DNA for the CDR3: TGTGCCAGCAACGTAGCGGGAGAGACAGATACGCAGTATTTT.

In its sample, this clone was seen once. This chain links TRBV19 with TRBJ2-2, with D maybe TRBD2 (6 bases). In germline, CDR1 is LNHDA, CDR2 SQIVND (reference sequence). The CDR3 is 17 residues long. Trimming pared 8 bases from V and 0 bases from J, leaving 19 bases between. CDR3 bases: TGTGCCAGTTCCCCCGGGGTGGGACTGACGAACACCGGGGAGCTGTTTTTT. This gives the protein CASSPGVGLTNTGELFF.

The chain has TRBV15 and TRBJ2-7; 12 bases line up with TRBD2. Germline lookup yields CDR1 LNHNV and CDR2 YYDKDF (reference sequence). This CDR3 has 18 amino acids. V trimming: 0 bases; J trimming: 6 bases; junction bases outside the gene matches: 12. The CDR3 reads CATSRDGRLAGAKGEQYF. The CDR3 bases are TGTGCCACCAGCAGAGATGGTAGACTAGCGGGAGCGAAAGGCGAGCAGTACTTC.

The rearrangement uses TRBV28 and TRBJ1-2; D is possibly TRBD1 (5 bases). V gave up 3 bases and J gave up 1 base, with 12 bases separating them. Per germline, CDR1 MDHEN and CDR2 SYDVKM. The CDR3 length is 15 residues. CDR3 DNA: TGTGCCAGCAGTTTTCAGGGTTTGGGTAACTATGGCTACACCTTC. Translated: CASSFQGLGNYGYTF.